This TCR beta chain stems from a study of T cell changes during pregnancy in multiple sclerosis. TCRdb's copy holds only in-frame clones and misses some; the assay was immunoSEQ multiplex PCR. The sample records some 85,000 clones, 93% being singletons. This clone was seen a single time. The sequenced sample was peripheral blood, obtained in the second trimester of pregnancy. The clonotype comes from a female donor in good health, enrolled as a control in a pregnancy study.

CDR3 region: CASSQGLVSRNLQGVTEAFF. The CDR3 nucleotides are TGCGCCAGCAGCCAAGGACTCGTCTCTCGTAATCTACAGGGGGTTACTGAAGCTTTCTTT. The rearrangement uses TRBV4-1 and TRBJ1-1, with 8 bases matching TRBD1. Trimming cost V 1 base and J 5 bases; bases outside gene matches: 21. The CDR3 extends over 20 amino acids. CDR1 and CDR2 from the germline V gene are MGHRA and YSYEKL.